The 21 T cell receptor beta chains given below trace back to one sample, sequenced in a study of shared clonotypes between healthy human individuals. Terminally differentiated effector memory CD45RA+ cells were excluded by CCR7 positive selection of CD45RO-negative cells. Assay: immunoSEQ multiplex PCR; the TCRdb copy retains only in-frame clones and omits some. The sample consists of around 1.9 million clones, about 94% of them appearing once. Sequenced sample: naive CD8+ T cells from PBMCs. Receptor source: a man aged 18 to 30 in good health. Some clones in this sample may be carry-over from other donors' samples.

The rearrangement uses TRBV2 and TRBJ2-7; 9 nucleotides match TRBD1. This CDR3 contains 14 residues. Germline trimming cut 9 bases from V and 2 bases from J; bases unmatched to any gene: 8. CDR1 is SNHLY and CDR2 is FYNNEI in the germline V gene. This CDR3 reads CASSDRGVPYEQYF. Here the CDR3 DNA reads TGTGCCAGTTCGGACAGGGGTGTTCCCTACGAGCAGTACTTC.

The V and J genes are TRBV7-2 and TRBJ2-7, with 10 bases aligning to TRBD2. Germline CDR1 and CDR2: SGHTA and FQGNSA. Trimming removed 6 bases from V and 2 bases from J; junction bases left unmatched: 7. This CDR3 region has 15 residues. The DNA for the CDR3 is TGTGCCAGCAGTTCCCTAGCGGGAGAACCCTACGAGCAGTACTTC. Amino acid sequence: CASSSLAGEPYEQYF.

The CDR3 region is CASSINGGEGLTEAFF. CDR3 nucleotide sequence: TGTGCCAGCAGTATTAACGGGGGGGAAGGGCTCACTGAAGCTTTCTTT. J is TRBJ1-1 and V is TRBV11-1; D might be TRBD1 (5 bases). The germline gives CDR1 SGHAT, CDR2 FQDESV (reference sequence). CDR3 length equals 16 residues. Deletions cut 6 bases from V and 4 bases from J, with 21 bases between.

Notes on this clone: This specimen includes other DNA sequences encoding the same CDR3. Written as DNA, the CDR3 is TGTGCCAGCAGTCCCAGGGGGTATGGCTACACCTTC. Protein product: CASSPRGYGYTF. The J gene is TRBJ1-2, the V gene TRBV6-5; TRBD1 aligns across 7 bases. J was trimmed by 5 bases and V by 5 bases; bases with no gene match: 2. Germline values: CDR1 MNHEY, CDR2 SVGAGI. CDR3 size: 12 residues.

The chain joins TRBV7-8 to TRBJ2-5, with a possible D match to TRBD2 (5 bases). CDR1 is SGHVS, CDR2 FQNEAQ, per germline. Trimming cost V 6 bases and J 5 bases, with 16 bases left between them. This CDR3 comprises 14 residues. The CDR3 region has the DNA TGTGCCAGCAGTCGGAGGACGTCTATCGAGACCCAGTACTTC. It is translated as CASSRRTSIETQYF.

This chain joins TRBV5-1 and TRBJ1-1; D call uncertain. Between the trimmed V and J ends, which lost 0 bases and 4 bases, there was a span of 13 bases. Germline V gene data show CDR1 as SGHRS and CDR2 as YFSETQ. The CDR3 loop spans 15 amino acids. The CDR3 spells CASSLASSVGTEAFF. CDR3 nucleotide sequence: TGCGCCAGCAGCTTGGCCAGTAGTGTGGGCACTGAAGCTTTCTTT.

The gene calls are TRBV9 and TRBJ1-2; D unclear. The CDR3 is 12 amino acids. V lost 0 bases and J lost 10, with 10 bases in between. Germline values: CDR1 SGDLS, CDR2 YYNGEE. This CDR3 reads CASSVDQLYYTF. In nucleotides, the CDR3 is TGTGCCAGCAGCGTAGACCAGCTCTACTACACCTTC.

V is TRBV10-3 and J is TRBJ2-7; D ambiguous. The CDR3 loop spans 12 amino acids. V lost 6 bases and J lost 6, with 12 bases in between. Germline lookup yields CDR1 ENHRY and CDR2 SYGVKD. CDR3 DNA sequence: TGTGCCATCAGCCCGGTCCTCTCCGAGCAGTACTTC. Translation gives CAISPVLSEQYF.

The V call is TRBV5-1, the J call TRBJ1-1, with D unclear. Germline values: CDR1 SGHRS, CDR2 YFSETQ. This CDR3 has 13 amino acids. Trimming cost V 3 bases and J 0 bases, with 6 bases left between them. The CDR3, as DNA: TGCGCCAGCAGCTACAGATTGAACACTGAAGCTTTCTTT. Residues: CASSYRLNTEAFF.

V gene TRBV28 combines with J gene TRBJ1-1; possibly TRBD1 for D (5 bases). CDR1 is MDHEN, CDR2 SYDVKM, per germline. The CDR3 is made up of 15 amino acids. With 6 bases removed from V and 1 base from J, the gap between germline ends came to 15 bases. CDR3 in amino acids: CASSRRGGTNTEAFF. DNA for the CDR3: TGTGCCAGCAGCAGAAGGGGCGGGACGAACACTGAAGCTTTCTTT.

This clone was counted once. The V gene is TRBV6-1, the J gene TRBJ1-4, with 7 bases lining up with TRBD1. Trimming took 8 bases from V and 6 from J; bases not matched to a gene: 12. The CDR3 covers 15 residues. CDR1 and CDR2 (germline): MNHNS, SASEGT. CDR3 nucleotide sequence: TGTGCCAGCCTAGAAGGGGGCGAGAATCATGAAAAACTGTTTTTT. It is translated as CASLEGGENHEKLFF.

The chain recombines TRBV9 with TRBJ2-7; 7 nucleotides match TRBD1. This CDR3 is built from 16 residues. CDR1 and CDR2 (germline): SGDLS, YYNGEE. The V gene end was trimmed by 0 bases and the J gene end by 1 base; junction bases not matched to a gene: 7. The CDR3 nucleotides are TGTGCCAGCAGCGTAGGAGGGGGCCTCTCTTCCTACGAGCAGTACTTC. This codes for CASSVGGGLSSYEQYF.

The chain carries TRBV4-3 and TRBJ2-1; D unclear. Germline values: CDR1 LGHNA, CDR2 YSLEER. The V end was cut by 4 bases, the J end by 2 bases, with 12 bases between. This CDR3 has 15 residues. CDR3 residues: CASSPIADPYNEQFF. Written as DNA, the CDR3 is TGCGCCAGCAGCCCCATAGCCGACCCCTACAATGAGCAGTTCTTC.

The chain carries TRBV7-9 and TRBJ1-2; 9 bases line up with TRBD1. Germline V gene lookup returns CDR1 SEHNR and CDR2 FQNEAQ (reference sequence). The length of the CDR3 is 16 residues. Losses at the gene ends were 2 bases for V and 3 bases for J; bases not matched to a gene: 7. CDR3 DNA: TGTGCCAGCAGCTTACTGAGGACAGGGGAAGACTATGGCTACACCTTC. It encodes CASSLLRTGEDYGYTF.

Points on this clone: Other DNA sequences in the sample encode the same CDR3. The CDR3 is CAISGAGGNTGELFF. The CDR3 DNA reads as TGTGCCATCAGCGGAGCGGGAGGGAACACCGGGGAGCTGTTTTTT. This chain uses TRBV10-3 with TRBJ2-2; 9 nucleotides match TRBD2. Losses at the gene ends were 6 bases for V and 1 base for J; bases not matched to a gene: 3. The CDR3 is 15 amino acids. Germline V gene data show CDR1 as ENHRY and CDR2 as SYGVKD.

This chain links TRBV7-3 with TRBJ2-1; TRBD2 aligns across 7 bases. Germline trimming cut 3 bases from V and 0 bases from J; bases unmatched to any gene: 8. This CDR3 spans 17 amino acids. Per germline, CDR1 SGHTA and CDR2 FQGTGA. This chain's CDR3 is CASSLGGIQSSYNEQFF. Here the CDR3 DNA reads TGTGCCAGCAGCTTGGGAGGGATTCAGAGCTCCTACAATGAGCAGTTCTTC.

The rearrangement links TRBV4-2 to TRBJ2-1, with 9 bases identical to TRBD1. The CDR3 runs 15 residues. In germline, CDR1 is LGHNA, CDR2 YNFKEQ. Losses at the gene ends were 6 bases for V and 5 bases for J; bases not matched to a gene: 8. CDR3 coding DNA: TGTGCCAGCAGTCGAGACAGGGGGAGGAACAATGAGCAGTTCTTC. Encoded protein: CASSRDRGRNNEQFF.

CDR3 nucleotide sequence: TGCGCCAGCAGCCAATCCCCAGGGTCTTGGGCCAACGTCCTGACTTTC. Translating gives CASSQSPGSWANVLTF. The gene calls are TRBV4-1 and TRBJ2-6; possibly TRBD1 for D (5 bases). Germline CDR1 MGHRA, CDR2 YSYEKL. V gave up 2 bases and J gave up 5 bases, with 13 bases separating them. This CDR3 comprises 16 residues.

J is TRBJ2-2 and V is TRBV27; 14 nucleotides align to TRBD2. V shed 5 bases, J shed 4 bases, and the junction held 6 bases outside the gene matches. The CDR3 runs to 17 residues. Looked up from germline, CDR1 is MNHEY and CDR2 is SMNVEV (reference sequence). The CDR3: CASSRLGTSGSTGELFF. CDR3 coding DNA: TGTGCCAGCAGTCGCCTTGGGACTAGCGGGAGCACCGGGGAGCTGTTTTTT.

The V gene is TRBV19, the J gene TRBJ2-3; the match to TRBD2 covers 7 bases. This CDR3 comprises 16 residues. Unmatched junction bases numbered 14, after V lost 6 bases and J lost 5 bases. The germline gives CDR1 LNHDA, CDR2 SQIVND (reference sequence). The chain's CDR3 is CASSHTSAGYLDTQYF. The CDR3 DNA reads as TGTGCCAGTAGCCATACTTCAGCGGGATATTTAGATACGCAGTATTTT. Based on the CDR3 plus reference TRBV19 and TRBJ2-3, the full variable domain is DGGITQSPKYLFRKEGQNVTLSCEQNLNHDAMYWYRQDPGQGLRLIYYSQIVNDFQKGDIAEGYSVSREKKESFPLTVTSAQKNPTAFYLCASSHTSAGYLDTQYFGPGTRLTVL.

The chain uses TRBV4-2 and TRBJ2-1; unclear D gene. This CDR3 comprises 15 residues. V lost 2 bases, J lost 0 bases, and 8 bases lay in between. Germline V lookup: CDR1 LGHNA, CDR2 YNFKEQ. CDR3 sequence: CASSQSALSYNEQFF. In nucleotides, the CDR3 is TGTGCCAGCAGCCAATCCGCACTCTCCTACAATGAGCAGTTCTTC.